Each of the 10 T cell receptor beta chains below was sequenced from the same sample in a study of neurological immune-mediated disorders. Time point in this sample: technical triplicate 3. TCRdb ran MiXCR on the 5' RACE reads and lists one entry per CDR3 protein. The sample lists about 45,000 distinct CDR3 sequences, 20% to 25% occurring once. Material: PBMCs. Receptors were obtained from a man between 60 and 75 years old with HTLV-1-associated myelopathy (HAM/TSP).

This clonotype was observed at least ten times. The V gene is TRBV20-1, the J gene TRBJ2-1, with TRBD2 matching over 7 bases. The junction had 7 bases not matched to a gene; V was cut back by 5 bases and J by 0 bases. Germline assignment: CDR1 DFQATT and CDR2 SNEGSKA (reference sequence). The CDR3 runs to 15 residues. CDR3 sequence (DNA): TGCAGTGCTGACCCTAGCGGACGCTCCTACAATGAGCAGTTCTTC. Its translation: CSADPSGRSYNEQFF.

A remark on this clonotype: This may arise from a read error, as a much more abundant clone is one base away. V usage is TRBV6-2 or TRBV6-3 and J usage is TRBJ2-4, with D possibly matching TRBD2 (6 bases). Germline CDR1 is MNHEY and CDR2 is SVGEGT. This CDR3 is 14 amino acids long. DNA for the CDR3: TGTGCCAGCAGTTACGGGGGGACCAAAAAGATTCAGTACTTC. Amino acids: CASSYGGTKKIQYF.

This clonotype has just a few counts. The genes are TRBV20-1 and TRBJ2-3; possibly TRBD1 for D (7 bases). Deletions cut 0 bases from V and 4 bases from J, with 14 bases between. CDR3 length: 15 residues. Germline assignment: CDR1 DFQATT and CDR2 SNEGSKA (reference sequence). DNA of the CDR3: TGCAGTGCTAGAGATTGGCAGGGGGAGGCAGATACGCAGTATTTT. Protein product: CSARDWQGEADTQYF.

This clonotype has at least ten counts. V is TRBV12-5 and J is TRBJ1-2; 7 bases match TRBD1. V gave up 7 bases and J gave up 7 bases; unmatched junction bases: 12. Germline lookup yields CDR1 LGHNT and CDR2 FRNRAP. The CDR3 is made up of 14 amino acids. As DNA, the CDR3 is TGTGCTAGTGCCCCAGGGGGGGTTTTCGGTGGCTACACCTTC. Its protein is CASAPGGVFGGYTF.

This clonotype occurred many times. This sequence joins TRBV29-1 and TRBJ1-5, with 7 nucleotides matching TRBD1. The CDR3 consists of 14 residues. The V segment lost 7 bases and the J segment 6 bases; nucleotides outside the gene matches: 12. Germline V lookup: CDR1 SQVTM, CDR2 ANQGSEA. The CDR3 bases are TGCAGCGCCCGAGAGGGGGCGAGCGGTCAGCCCCAGCATTTT. Translation: CSAREGASGQPQHF.

In this sample, this clonotype turned up many times. This chain uses TRBV12-3 or TRBV12-4 with TRBJ1-2; unclear D gene. This CDR3 spans 12 amino acids. Trimming shortened V by 1 base and J by 6 bases, and 6 bases separated the two germline ends. This chain's CDR3 is CASSLEYHGYTF. In DNA, the CDR3 is TGTGCCAGCAGTTTAGAGTACCATGGCTACACCTTC.

The gene calls are TRBV14 and TRBJ2-1, with D possibly being TRBD2 (5 bases). The germline V and J ends were trimmed by 2 bases and 13 bases, with 12 bases remaining between them. Germline CDR1 and CDR2: SGHDN and FVKESK. The CDR3 has 12 amino acids. The CDR3: CASSQWTDYQFF. The CDR3 nucleotides read TGTGCCAGCAGCCAATGGACTGATTATCAGTTCTTC.

This clonotype has at least ten counts. This sequence joins TRBV7-8 and TRBJ2-3; TRBD1 agrees at 8 bases. In germline, CDR1 is SGHVS, CDR2 FQNEAQ. The CDR3 extends over 15 amino acids. Trimming cost V 5 bases and J 0 bases; bases outside gene matches: 4. CDR3 amino acids: CASSPGQASTDTQYF. CDR3 nucleotides: TGTGCCAGCAGCCCGGGACAGGCTAGCACAGATACGCAGTATTTT.

This clonotype was seen at least ten times. The chain combines TRBV5-5 with TRBJ2-1; no definite D call. The length of the CDR3 is 13 residues. Trimming removed 4 bases at V and 6 bases at J, with 11 bases between. Germline-derived CDR1 and CDR2 are SGHKS and YYEKEE (reference sequence). The CDR3 is CASSRPSGNEQFF. As DNA, the CDR3 is TGTGCCAGCAGCCGTCCTTCGGGCAATGAGCAGTTCTTC.

This clonotype has at least ten counts. This chain links TRBV7-2 with TRBJ2-3; TRBD1 is a possible D gene (6 bases). CDR3 length equals 17 residues. Per germline, CDR1 SGHTA and CDR2 FQGNSA. The V gene lost 5 bases and the J gene lost 8 bases, with 26 bases spanning the gap. In DNA form, the CDR3 reads TGTGCCAGCAGCACCTTGACAGGTCGACCAACCCAGGGTACGCAGTATTTT. The encoded protein is CASSTLTGRPTQGTQYF.